These 9 T cell receptor beta chains came from one sample sequenced in a study of T cell repertoires in aging, cancer and after chemotherapy. Peripheral blood genomic DNA, not sorted cells or RNA, was the template. TRB rearrangements spanning V, D and J were amplified using mixed TRB-A/B primers. TCRdb re-analysed the multiplex PCR reads in MiXCR, keeping a single row per CDR3 protein. The sample carries some 2,700 distinct CDR3 sequences, 59% recorded once. The sequenced sample was blood. The origin of the receptors is a human donor with a blood cancer.

This clonotype turned up a few times. V and J are TRBV6-5 and TRBJ2-3; a possible D gene is TRBD2 (6 bases). The germline gives CDR1 MNHEY, CDR2 SVGAGI. The V gene lost 7 bases and the J gene lost 4 bases, with 21 bases spanning the gap. There are 16 residues in the CDR3. The CDR3 DNA is TGTGCCAGCACCGACAGAGGCGCGGGAAGGGCAGATACGCAGTATTTT. This encodes CASTDRGAGRADTQYF.

CDR3 amino acids: CSVGERTPGNTIYF. In nucleotides, the CDR3 is TGCAGCGTTGGGGAGAGAACTCCTGGAAACACCATATATTTT. The rearrangement joins TRBV29-1 to TRBJ1-3; D ambiguous. Deletions cut 4 bases from V and 2 bases from J, with 12 bases between. This CDR3 contains 14 residues. Germline CDR1 is SQVTM and CDR2 is ANQGSEA.

The genes are TRBV11-2 and TRBJ2-1; tentatively, D is TRBD2 (5 bases). CDR1 is SGHAT, CDR2 FQNNGV, per germline. With 5 bases removed from V and 10 bases from J, the gap between germline ends came to 12 bases. The CDR3 loop spans 12 amino acids. CDR3 DNA sequence: TGTGCCAGCAGCATCGGGGTTTGGGAGCAGTTCTTC. Translation: CASSIGVWEQFF.

There are a few counts of this clonotype. The chain employs TRBV6-5 and TRBJ2-7, with D possibly matching TRBD2 (5 bases). The germline V gene encodes CDR1 MNHEY and CDR2 SVGAGI. Trimming removed 2 bases at V and 3 bases at J, with 17 bases between. The CDR3 has 16 amino acids. The CDR3 is CASSYRRSGNYYEQYF. In DNA form, the CDR3 reads TGTGCCAGCAGTTACAGGCGAAGCGGAAATTACTACGAGCAGTACTTC.

The chain is built from TRBV12-3 or TRBV12-4 and TRBJ2-5; 9 bases line up with TRBD1. V dropped 5 bases and J dropped 4; count of bases not matched to a gene: 8. This CDR3 is 15 amino acids long. CDR3 in DNA: TGTGCCAGCAGTCCGGGACAGGGCGAGTCAGAGACCCAGTACTTC. This sequence encodes CASSPGQGESETQYF.

The chain carries TRBV6-1 and TRBJ2-7; D gene unclear. The CDR3 length is 14 residues. Germline CDR1 and CDR2: MNHNS and SASEGT. The V end was cut by 8 bases, the J end by 1 base, with 15 bases between. The CDR3 loop is CASQFEAGSYEQYF. The DNA for the CDR3 is TGTGCCAGCCAATTTGAAGCCGGGTCCTACGAGCAGTACTTC.

This chain links TRBV10-3 with TRBJ1-2; 8 positions match TRBD1. Trimming removed 7 bases from V and 5 bases from J; junction bases left unmatched: 6. Germline-derived CDR1 and CDR2 are ENHRY and SYGVKD. The CDR3 loop spans 13 amino acids. The CDR3: CAITQGGRYGYTF. For the CDR3, the DNA is TGTGCCATCACACAGGGGGGGCGATATGGCTACACCTTC.

V is TRBV7-3 and J is TRBJ1-1; D is perhaps TRBD1 (6 bases). CDR1 and CDR2 (germline): SGHTA, FQGTGA. The CDR3 is 14 residues long. V was clipped by 2 bases and J by 4 bases, with 11 bases between them. CDR3: CASSLQGLSTEAFF. The CDR3 DNA reads TGTGCCAGCAGCTTACAGGGGCTAAGCACTGAAGCTTTCTTT.

This chain uses TRBV6-4 with TRBJ1-5; weak D call: TRBD1 (5 bases). Trimming pared 5 bases from V and 6 bases from J, leaving 11 bases between. This CDR3 region has 13 residues. Germline CDR1 and CDR2: MRHNA and SNTAGT. The CDR3 here is CASSSRAGQPQHF. In nucleotides, the CDR3 is TGTGCCAGCAGTAGCAGGGCGGGTCAGCCCCAGCATTTT.